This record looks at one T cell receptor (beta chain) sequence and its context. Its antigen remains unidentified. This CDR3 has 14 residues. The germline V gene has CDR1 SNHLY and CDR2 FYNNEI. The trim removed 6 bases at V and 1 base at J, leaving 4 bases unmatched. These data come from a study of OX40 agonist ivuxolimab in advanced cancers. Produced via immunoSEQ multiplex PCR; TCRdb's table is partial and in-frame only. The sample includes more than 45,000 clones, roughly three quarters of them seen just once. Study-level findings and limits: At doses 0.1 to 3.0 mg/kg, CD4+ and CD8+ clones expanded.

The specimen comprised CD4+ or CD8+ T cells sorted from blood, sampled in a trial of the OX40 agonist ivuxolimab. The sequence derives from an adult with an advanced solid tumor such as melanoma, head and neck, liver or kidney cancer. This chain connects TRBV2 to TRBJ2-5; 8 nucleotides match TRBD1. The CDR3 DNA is TGTGCCAGCAGCGGACAGGGAGGCCAAGAGACCCAGTACTTC. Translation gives CASSGQGGQETQYF. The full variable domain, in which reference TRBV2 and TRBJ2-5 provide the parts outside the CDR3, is EPEVTQTPSHQVTQMGQEVILRCVPISNHLYFYWYRQILGQKVEFLVSFYNNEISEKSEIFDDQFSVERPDGSNFTLKIRSTKLEDSAMYFCASSGQGGQETQYFGPGTRLLVL.